The 28 T cell receptor beta chains in this list originate from one sample, sequenced in a study of T-cell memory formation after mild COVID-19. Using its own MiXCR run on the 5' RACE reads, TCRdb lists one record per CDR3 protein. The profile shows fewer than 60,000 distinct CDR3 sequences, 12% of them singletons. Input material: PBMCs or a T cell subset sorted from them (not recorded which). The receptors come from a man younger than 35 who had mild COVID-19 (a few samples of this study predate the infection). Cell type and time point are not known.

Note on this clonotype: One base away lies a much larger clone, so this may be a sequencing read error. The gene calls are TRBV4-1 and TRBJ2-3, with D hard to call. V lost 0 bases and J lost 0, with 10 bases in between. The germline gives CDR1 MGHRA, CDR2 YSYEKL. The CDR3 covers 16 residues. For the CDR3, the DNA is TGCGCCAGCAGCCAAGAGGGGATCCCTAGCACAGATACGCAGTATTTT. Translated: CASSQEGIPSTDTQYF.

This clonotype has only a few counts. The chain carries TRBV7-9 and TRBJ2-3; the D gene is possibly TRBD2 (6 bases). Per germline, CDR1 SEHNR and CDR2 FQNEAQ (reference sequence). V lost 3 bases, J lost 5 bases, and 18 bases lay in between. The CDR3 runs 16 residues. CDR3 coding DNA: TGTGCCAGCAGCTTGTCCTATCGCGGGGTGGGAGATACGCAGTATTTT. Its translation: CASSLSYRGVGDTQYF.

This clonotype turned up a few times. The CDR3 sequence: CSARVNTEAFF. The CDR3 region has the DNA TGCAGTGCTAGGGTTAACACTGAAGCTTTCTTT. The V gene is TRBV20-1, the J gene TRBJ1-1; no definite D call. Germline V gene lookup returns CDR1 DFQATT and CDR2 SNEGSKA (reference sequence). CDR3 size: 11 residues. Trimming cost V 3 bases and J 2 bases, with 4 bases left between them.

V is TRBV6-5 and J is TRBJ1-1, with D maybe TRBD1 (6 bases). Per the germline V gene, CDR1 is MNHEY and CDR2 is SVGAGI. This CDR3 is built from 13 residues. V shed 6 bases and J shed 2 bases, with 10 bases lying between them. The CDR3 reads CASRGQINTEAFF. As DNA, the CDR3 is TGTGCCAGCAGAGGACAGATCAACACTGAAGCTTTCTTT.

This clonotype has a handful of counts. The V call is TRBV20-1, the J call TRBJ2-3; 9 nucleotides align to TRBD2. Germline CDR1 and CDR2: DFQATT and SNEGSKA (reference sequence). The ends lost 3 bases at V and 4 bases at J; junction bases unmatched: 8. The CDR3 contains 15 residues. The DNA for the CDR3 is TGCAGTGCTAGTACGGGACTAGCTCACGCAGATACGCAGTATTTT. It specifies CSASTGLAHADTQYF.

At least ten counts were recorded for this clonotype. The rearrangement links TRBV5-1 to TRBJ2-1; D is ambiguous. Germline CDR1 and CDR2: SGHRS and YFSETQ. The V gene lost 2 bases and the J gene lost 3 bases, with 6 bases spanning the gap. The CDR3 loop spans 13 amino acids. CDR3 in amino acids: CASSFDFYNEQFF. Written as DNA, the CDR3 is TGCGCCAGCAGCTTTGACTTCTACAATGAGCAGTTCTTC.

This clonotype was seen only a few times. The J gene is TRBJ2-5, the V gene TRBV5-1; D ambiguous. The germline V gene encodes CDR1 SGHRS and CDR2 YFSETQ. Trimming removed 7 bases at V and 0 bases at J, with 4 bases between. This CDR3 has 11 residues. CDR3 nucleotide sequence: TGCGCCAGCCCCGACCAAGAGACCCAGTACTTC. Protein sequence: CASPDQETQYF.

The chain recombines TRBV12-3 or TRBV12-4 with TRBJ2-6, with TRBD1 identical over 8 bases. V shed 4 bases and J 1 base; nucleotides not matched to a gene: 21. CDR3 size: 22 residues. As DNA, the CDR3 is TGTGCCAGCAGTTCGGGCCCGGGACAGGCTCTATCGGGTGCTTCTGGGGCCAACGTCCTGACTTTC. It specifies CASSSGPGQALSGASGANVLTF.

This chain connects TRBV28 to TRBJ2-1; 8 nucleotides align to TRBD2. The V segment lost 10 bases and the J segment 5 bases; nucleotides outside the gene matches: 7. This CDR3 region has 13 residues. Per the germline V gene, CDR1 is MDHEN and CDR2 is SYDVKM. The CDR3 loop is CATTGGAHNEQFF. The CDR3 nucleotides read TGTGCCACCACCGGGGGGGCCCACAATGAGCAGTTCTTC.

This clonotype was seen repeatedly, ten times or more. The chain couples TRBV7-3 to TRBJ1-1; 7 positions agree with TRBD1. The length of the CDR3 is 13 residues. The V and J ends lost 5 bases and 5 bases, in that order; junction bases with no gene match: 5. From germline, CDR1 is SGHTA and CDR2 FQGTGA. The CDR3 DNA reads as TGTGCCAGCAGCACTCAGGGGGGGACTGAAGCTTTCTTT. This codes for CASSTQGGTEAFF. The full variable domain, with the rest looked up from reference TRBV7-3 and TRBJ1-1, is GAGVSQTPSNKVTEKGKYVELRCDPISGHTALYWYRQSLGQGPEFLIYFQGTGAADDSGLPNDRFFAVRPEGSVSTLKIQRTERGDSAVYLCASSTQGGTEAFFGQGTRLTVV.

V gene TRBV20-1 combines with J gene TRBJ1-6, with 8 bases aligning to TRBD1. The CDR3 is made up of 13 amino acids. Germline trimming cut 6 bases from V and 9 bases from J; bases unmatched to any gene: 7. CDR1 is DFQATT, CDR2 SNEGSKA, per germline (reference sequence). CDR3 in amino acids: CSAPPGGGSPLHF. The CDR3 coding sequence is TGCAGTGCCCCGCCAGGGGGCGGTTCACCCCTCCACTTT.

In this sample, this clonotype turned up many times. DNA of the CDR3: TGCAGCGTCTGGGGGCAGGGGGGGGATGAGCAGTTCTTC. This sequence encodes CSVWGQGGDEQFF. The chain has TRBV29-1 and TRBJ2-1; D possibly uses TRBD1 or TRBD2 (7 bases each). Deletions cut 6 bases from V and 8 bases from J, with 17 bases between. Germline V CDR1 and CDR2: SQVTM, ANQGSEA. The CDR3 is 13 residues long.

This clonotype was seen only a few times. The genes are TRBV2 and TRBJ2-4, with D possibly matching TRBD2 (5 bases). Trimming removed 2 bases from V and 3 bases from J, with 8 bases in between. The CDR3 extends over 14 amino acids. The germline V gene has CDR1 SNHLY and CDR2 FYNNEI. In nucleotides, the CDR3 is TGTGCCAGCAGTGAATTGGAGGTCAAAAACATTCAGTACTTC. This translates into CASSELEVKNIQYF.

This clonotype was counted at least ten times. The chain employs TRBV7-2 and TRBJ2-3; D possibly corresponds to TRBD2 (5 bases). The CDR3 runs 13 residues. V was trimmed by 0 bases and J by 7 bases, leaving 8 bases between them. Germline V lookup: CDR1 SGHTA, CDR2 FQGNSA. CDR3 sequence reads: CASSLADYYTQYF. The CDR3 DNA follows: TGTGCCAGCAGCTTAGCCGACTACTATACGCAGTATTTT.

The chain carries TRBV2 and TRBJ2-5; a weak D match, TRBD2 (5 bases). The CDR3 spans 12 residues. Germline V lookup: CDR1 SNHLY, CDR2 FYNNEI. The V end lost 6 bases, the J end lost 3 bases, and 8 bases lay between the germline ends. The CDR3 DNA sequence: TGTGCCAGCAGGGGAGATAAAGAGACCCAGTACTTC. Amino acids: CASRGDKETQYF.

The sample holds a few counts of this clonotype. V gene TRBV9 combines with J gene TRBJ2-3; TRBD1 or TRBD2 may be the D gene (5 bases each). The CDR3 runs to 16 residues. Germline-derived CDR1 and CDR2 are SGDLS and YYNGEE. Trimming took off 7 bases at V and 2 bases at J, with 20 bases between the two ends. The CDR3 DNA reads as TGTGCCAGCCGACCCCTACCGACAGCGGCCACAGATACGCAGTATTTT. The encoded protein is CASRPLPTAATDTQYF.

This clonotype has only a few counts. The rearrangement joins TRBV28 to TRBJ2-1, with D possibly being TRBD1 or TRBD2 (6 bases each). The CDR3 runs 14 residues. Looked up from germline, CDR1 is MDHEN and CDR2 is SYDVKM. The V and J ends lost 7 bases and 6 bases respectively, with 16 bases between them. The CDR3 DNA reads TGTGCCAGCAACTACCCGGGGGCGGGCAATGAGCAGTTCTTC. Translation: CASNYPGAGNEQFF.

V and J are TRBV7-2 and TRBJ2-1; no clear D. CDR3 length: 15 residues. With 3 bases removed from V and 0 bases from J, the gap between germline ends came to 9 bases. Germline assignment: CDR1 SGHTA and CDR2 FQGNSA. The CDR3: CASSFIESSYNEQFF. The CDR3 nucleotides are TGTGCCAGCAGCTTTATCGAGAGCTCCTACAATGAGCAGTTCTTC.

This clonotype was seen a few times. The chain links TRBV12-3 or TRBV12-4 to TRBJ2-7, with 10 nucleotides matching TRBD1. The CDR3 runs to 13 residues. Trimming cost V 5 bases and J 5 bases; bases outside gene matches: 3. CDR3 DNA: TGTGCCAGCAGTCGGACAGGGGGTCACGAGCAGTACGTC. Translated: CASSRTGGHEQYV.

This clonotype was seen ten or more times. The chain employs TRBV7-2 and TRBJ2-3, with TRBD2 identical over 10 bases. V shed 5 bases, J shed 4 bases, and the junction held 6 bases outside the gene matches. Germline-derived CDR1 and CDR2 are SGHTA and FQGNSA. The CDR3 extends over 15 amino acids. Here the CDR3 reads CASSPSGGRADTQYF. The CDR3 DNA sequence: TGTGCCAGCAGCCCTAGCGGGGGTAGGGCAGATACGCAGTATTTT.

The rearrangement joins TRBV19 to TRBJ1-5, with 8 bases aligning to TRBD1. J was trimmed by 7 bases and V by 3 bases; bases with no gene match: 11. CDR1 and CDR2 from the germline V gene are LNHDA and SQIVND (reference sequence). This CDR3 spans 16 amino acids. DNA for the CDR3: TGTGCCAGTAGTATTGCGGCAGGGGGCTCGCGGCAGCCCCAGCATTTT. Residues: CASSIAAGGSRQPQHF.

The chain joins TRBV28 to TRBJ1-2; 7 positions match TRBD1. J was trimmed by 8 bases and V by 3 bases; bases with no gene match: 6. The V gene's germline CDR1 is MDHEN and CDR2 SYDVKM. The CDR3 spans 13 residues. CDR3 sequence: CASSLTQGVGYTF. DNA of the CDR3: TGTGCCAGCAGTTTGACCCAGGGGGTAGGCTACACCTTC.

This clonotype was counted ten times or more. The V call is TRBV21-1, the J call TRBJ2-5; the listed D gene, TRBD1, was not tested against the DNA. TRBV21-1 constitutes a pseudogene. This CDR3 comprises 18 residues. CDR3: CASSKESPYRHYQETQYF. The CDR3 DNA follows: TGTGCCAGCAGCAAAGAGTCCCCCTACCGACACTACCAAGAGACCCAGTACTTC.

This clonotype was counted only a few times. The CDR3 here is CSARTNRGWDEQYV. The DNA for the CDR3 is TGCAGTGCTAGAACCAACAGGGGATGGGACGAGCAGTACGTC. The chain links TRBV20-1 to TRBJ2-7; TRBD1 agrees at 7 bases. The CDR3 length is 14 residues. J lost 5 bases, V lost 2 bases, and 9 bases had no gene match. CDR1 is DFQATT and CDR2 is SNEGSKA in the germline V gene (reference sequence).

This clonotype was seen repeatedly, ten times or more. The chain has TRBV7-9 and TRBJ2-1, with TRBD1 as a possible D gene (8 bases). Trimming stripped 5 bases from V and 6 bases from J, with 14 bases between. This CDR3 spans 14 amino acids. In germline, CDR1 is SEHNR, CDR2 FQNEAQ (reference sequence). The DNA for the CDR3 is TGTGCCAGCAGCCCGGACAGGGAGGGCAATGAGCAGTTCTTC. It encodes CASSPDREGNEQFF.

This clonotype was counted ten times or more. The J gene is TRBJ2-7, the V gene TRBV14; D may be TRBD2 (5 bases). Trimming left V 0 bases short and J 2 bases short, with 11 bases between. The CDR3 extends over 15 amino acids. From germline, CDR1 is SGHDN and CDR2 FVKESK. The CDR3 region has the DNA TGTGCCAGCAGCCAAGAGATTCGGGGTGCCTACGAGCAGTACGTC. Translation: CASSQEIRGAYEQYV.

A few counts support this clonotype. The chain has TRBV6-5 and TRBJ2-7, with D unclear. CDR1 MNHEY and CDR2 SVGAGI come from the germline V gene. V lost 4 bases to trimming and J lost 4 bases, with 26 bases between them. The CDR3 totals 18 residues. CDR3 residues: CASSSQAYRVSGEYEQYF. The CDR3 bases are TGTGCCAGCAGTTCCCAGGCATATAGGGTCTCCGGAGAGTACGAGCAGTACTTC.

This clonotype was detected a few times. The genes are TRBV18 and TRBJ1-2, with unresolved D. V was trimmed by 3 bases and J by 4 bases, leaving 12 bases between them. The CDR3 runs to 14 residues. CDR1 and CDR2 from the germline V gene are KGHSH and LQKENI. CDR3 bases: TGTGCCAGCTCACCGCCCGGCCTACGCTATGGCTACACCTTC. Protein sequence: CASSPPGLRYGYTF. Using reference TRBV18 and TRBJ1-2 for the parts outside the CDR3, the full variable domain is NAGVMQNPRHLVRRRGQEARLRCSPMKGHSHVYWYRQLPEEGLKFMVYLQKENIIDESGMPKERFSAEFPKEGPSILRIQQVVRGDSAAYFCASSPPGLRYGYTFGSGTRLTVV.